The 19 T cell receptor beta chains reported below all come from one sample, sequenced in a study of shared clonotypes between healthy human individuals (dated by TCRdb to 2019 to 2021). Library preparation used the immunoSEQ multiplex PCR assay. Here the immuneACCESS table is served through TCRdb, limited to in-frame sequences with V and J called. Missing clones are a known gap in these copies; in checked studies unresolved V genes cover under half, and the rest lacks a known reason. In all, the sample holds 1,500,000 or so clones, and 98% of those were seen once. The ten most abundant clones make up around 0.33% of the sample. Sequenced material: naive CD4+ T cells sorted from blood. The cell subset or site label here, explained by the study, means: CD45RA+ positively selected. All receptors come from a man between 25 and 39 years old in good health.

This clone was seen once. A read error may account for a junction end that differs from germline. This chain uses TRBV2 with TRBJ2-2, with 12 bases aligning to TRBD2. This CDR3 is built from 15 residues. CDR1 is SNHLY and CDR2 is FYNNEI in the germline V gene. The CDR3 nucleotides are TGTGCCAGCACCCTAGCGGGAGGGAACACCTGGGAGCTGTTTTTT. This gives the protein CASTLAGGNTWELFF.

J is TRBJ2-3 and V is TRBV7-2; D is undetermined. CDR1 is SGHTA and CDR2 is FQGNSA in the germline V gene. This CDR3 contains 14 residues. The ends were cut back, 2 bases at V and 2 bases at J, with 8 bases in the middle. In DNA form, the CDR3 reads TGTGCCAGCAGCTTATATGGTATCACAGATACGCAGTATTTT. Translated, it gives CASSLYGITDTQYF.

The V call is TRBV19, the J call TRBJ2-7; D is undetermined. The length of the CDR3 is 15 residues. Looked up from germline, CDR1 is LNHDA and CDR2 is SQIVND (reference sequence). V was cut by 5 bases and J by 3 bases, with 17 bases left in between. CDR3 nucleotides: TGTGCCAGTAGTGTTACAGTGACACCCGGCTACGAGCAGTACTTC. Encoded protein: CASSVTVTPGYEQYF.

The gene calls are TRBV7-8 and TRBJ2-5; TRBD2 agrees at 10 bases. The CDR3 runs to 18 residues. The V gene's germline CDR1 is SGHVS and CDR2 FQNEAQ. V lost 1 base, J lost 2 bases, and 10 bases stayed unmatched. The CDR3 region has the DNA TGTGCCAGCAGCTTAGGCGACAGCGGGAGGGCCCAACAAGAGACCCAGTACTTC. It codes for CASSLGDSGRAQQETQYF.

This chain joins TRBV5-1 and TRBJ2-3, with 7 bases fitting TRBD2. The CDR3 is 16 amino acids. The V and J ends lost 4 bases and 0 bases, in that order; junction bases with no gene match: 8. Per germline, CDR1 SGHRS and CDR2 YFSETQ. The CDR3 loop reads CASSPSTSLSTDTQYF. The CDR3 nucleotides read TGCGCCAGCAGCCCCTCGACTAGCCTAAGCACAGATACGCAGTATTTT.

The chain uses TRBV29-1 and TRBJ2-3; 14 nucleotides align to TRBD2. CDR1 and CDR2 (germline): SQVTM, ANQGSEA. The CDR3 is made up of 14 amino acids. V lost 6 bases, J lost 4 bases, and 3 bases stayed unmatched. CDR3 DNA sequence: TGCAGCGTCACGGGACTAGCGGGAGCAGATACGCAGTATTTT. Translating gives CSVTGLAGADTQYF.

The gene calls are TRBV2 and TRBJ1-4; 7 positions agree with TRBD1. In germline, CDR1 is SNHLY, CDR2 FYNNEI. V lost 8 bases to trimming and J lost 4 bases; unmatched junction nucleotides: 16. The CDR3 consists of 17 residues. CDR3 in amino acids: CASRIPRTGAFNEKLFF. For the CDR3, the DNA is TGTGCCAGCCGAATTCCCCGGACAGGAGCTTTTAATGAAAAACTGTTTTTT.

This clone was recorded only once. This sequence joins TRBV6-5 and TRBJ2-2; D not resolved. Trimming left V 8 bases short and J 7 bases short, with 14 bases between. Germline V CDR1 and CDR2: MNHEY, SVGAGI. The CDR3 is made up of 13 amino acids. CDR3 sequence reads: CASSPLQFGELFF. As DNA, the CDR3 is TGTGCCAGCTCCCCTTTACAGTTCGGGGAGCTGTTTTTT.

The V call is TRBV5-4, the J call TRBJ2-4, with TRBD2 matching over 14 bases. J gave up 0 bases and V 3 bases, and 11 bases lay outside the gene matches. The CDR3 extends over 20 amino acids. Germline CDR1 and CDR2: SGHNT and YYREEE (reference sequence). The CDR3 reads CASSSPGLAGERAAKNIQYF. For the CDR3, the DNA is TGTGCCAGCAGCTCTCCGGGACTAGCGGGAGAGAGGGCAGCCAAAAACATTCAGTACTTC.

The gene calls are TRBV9 and TRBJ2-1, with TRBD2 matching over 8 bases. V lost 0 bases to trimming and J lost 9 bases; unmatched junction nucleotides: 14. CDR1 SGDLS and CDR2 YYNGEE come from the germline V gene. The CDR3 covers 17 residues. The CDR3: CASSVGTGTSLFSEQFF. The CDR3 region has the DNA TGTGCCAGCAGCGTAGGAACCGGGACTAGTCTCTTCAGTGAGCAGTTCTTC.

Regarding this clone: Other nucleotide sequences in the sample specify the same CDR3. The chain employs TRBV18 and TRBJ1-1; unclear D gene. The V end lost 2 bases, the J end lost 3 bases, and 10 bases lay between the germline ends. CDR1 is KGHSH and CDR2 is LQKENI in the germline V gene. The CDR3 sequence is 14 residues long. This CDR3 reads CASSPLSGDTEAFF. CDR3 DNA sequence: TGTGCCAGCTCACCATTATCGGGAGACACTGAAGCTTTCTTT.

The chain uses TRBV7-9 and TRBJ2-6; no definite D call. This CDR3 contains 18 residues. The germline V gene encodes CDR1 SEHNR and CDR2 FQNEAQ (reference sequence). Trimming pared 6 bases from V and 4 bases from J, leaving 22 bases between. CDR3 in amino acids: CASRNSKGGGVGANVLTF. The CDR3 region has the DNA TGTGCCAGCAGGAATTCGAAGGGTGGTGGGGTCGGGGCCAACGTCCTGACTTTC.

The chain employs TRBV30 and TRBJ2-1, with D possibly TRBD1 on 5 matching bases. This CDR3 is built from 11 residues. Germline CDR1 GTSNPN, CDR2 SVGIG (reference sequence). The V end lost 1 base, the J end lost 11 bases, and 9 bases lay between the germline ends. CDR3 residues: CAWSEDSKQFF. As DNA, the CDR3 is TGTGCCTGGAGTGAAGACAGTAAGCAGTTCTTC.

The chain is built from TRBV5-1 and TRBJ2-7; a weak D match, TRBD2 (6 bases). This CDR3 is 14 amino acids long. The germline gives CDR1 SGHRS, CDR2 YFSETQ. V was trimmed by 5 bases and J by 0 bases, leaving 12 bases between them. The CDR3 DNA follows: TGCGCCAGCAGGAATAGCGGAAGCTCCTACGAGCAGTACTTC. Amino acids: CASRNSGSSYEQYF.

The V and J genes are TRBV28 and TRBJ2-7; 7 bases agree with TRBD1. The ends lost 3 bases at V and 0 bases at J; junction bases unmatched: 8. CDR1 is MDHEN and CDR2 is SYDVKM in the germline V gene. The CDR3 runs 16 residues. The CDR3 loop reads CASSFSWTGSSYEQYF. As DNA, the CDR3 is TGTGCCAGCAGTTTTTCCTGGACAGGTAGCTCCTACGAGCAGTACTTC.

The chain carries TRBV2 and TRBJ2-7; tentatively, D is TRBD2 (6 bases). Germline lookup yields CDR1 SNHLY and CDR2 FYNNEI. Trimming removed 4 bases at V and 7 bases at J, with 14 bases between. The CDR3 runs 13 residues. CDR3 region: CASSGLGVREQYF. The CDR3 DNA reads TGTGCCAGCAGTGGACTAGGAGTGAGGGAGCAGTACTTC. Full variable domain (outside the CDR3, taken from reference TRBV2 and TRBJ2-7): EPEVTQTPSHQVTQMGQEVILRCVPISNHLYFYWYRQILGQKVEFLVSFYNNEISEKSEIFDDQFSVERPDGSNFTLKIRSTKLEDSAMYFCASSGLGVREQYFGPGTRLTVT.

The V gene is TRBV11-3, the J gene TRBJ2-4, with a possible D match to TRBD2 (5 bases). V was shortened by 1 base and J by 6 bases, with 7 bases between the two germline ends. The CDR3 is 13 amino acids. Germline-derived CDR1 and CDR2 are SGHNT and YENEEA. In DNA, the CDR3 is TGTGCCAGCAGCTTAGCGGCGGGAAACATTCAGTACTTC. It yields the protein CASSLAAGNIQYF.

The chain joins TRBV28 to TRBJ2-2, with D perhaps matching TRBD1 (5 bases). Trimming took 6 bases from V and 6 from J, leaving 11 bases between them. Germline lookup yields CDR1 MDHEN and CDR2 SYDVKM. This CDR3 has 13 residues. CDR3 sequence (DNA): TGTGCCAGCAGAATGCAGGGTCCCGGGGAGCTGTTTTTT. Protein product: CASRMQGPGELFF.

The chain recombines TRBV11-3 with TRBJ2-1, with 9 bases matching TRBD1. The CDR3 contains 16 residues. CDR1 is SGHNT, CDR2 YENEEA, per germline. Germline trimming cut 5 bases from V and 2 bases from J; bases unmatched to any gene: 7. The CDR3 reads CASSPRGDRAYNEQFF. The CDR3 DNA reads as TGTGCCAGCAGCCCGAGGGGGGACAGGGCCTACAATGAGCAGTTCTTC.